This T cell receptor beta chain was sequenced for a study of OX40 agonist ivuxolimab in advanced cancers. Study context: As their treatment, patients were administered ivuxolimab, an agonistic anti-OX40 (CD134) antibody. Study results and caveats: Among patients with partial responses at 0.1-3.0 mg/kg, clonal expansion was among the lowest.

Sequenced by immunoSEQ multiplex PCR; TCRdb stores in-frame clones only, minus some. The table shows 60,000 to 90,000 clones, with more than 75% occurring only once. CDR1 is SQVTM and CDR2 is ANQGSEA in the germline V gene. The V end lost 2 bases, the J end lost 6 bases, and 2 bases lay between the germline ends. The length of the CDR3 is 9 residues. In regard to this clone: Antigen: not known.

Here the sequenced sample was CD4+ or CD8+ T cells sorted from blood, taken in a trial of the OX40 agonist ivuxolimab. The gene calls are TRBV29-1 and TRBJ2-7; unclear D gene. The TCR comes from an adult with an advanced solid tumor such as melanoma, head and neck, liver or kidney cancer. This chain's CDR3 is CSVECEQYF. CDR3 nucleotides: TGCAGCGTTGAATGCGAGCAGTACTTC.